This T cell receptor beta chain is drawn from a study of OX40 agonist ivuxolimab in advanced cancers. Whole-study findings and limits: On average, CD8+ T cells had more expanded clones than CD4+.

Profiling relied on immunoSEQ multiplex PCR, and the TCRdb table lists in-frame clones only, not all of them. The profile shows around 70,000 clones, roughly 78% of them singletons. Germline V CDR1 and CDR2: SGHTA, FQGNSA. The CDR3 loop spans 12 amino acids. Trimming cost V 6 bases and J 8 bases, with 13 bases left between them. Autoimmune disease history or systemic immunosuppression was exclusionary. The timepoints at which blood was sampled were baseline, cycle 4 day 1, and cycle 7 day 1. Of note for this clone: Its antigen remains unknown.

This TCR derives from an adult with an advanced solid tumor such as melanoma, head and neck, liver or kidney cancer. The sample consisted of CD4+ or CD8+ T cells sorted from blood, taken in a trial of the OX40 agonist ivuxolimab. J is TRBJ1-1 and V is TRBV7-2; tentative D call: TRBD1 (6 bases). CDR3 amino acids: CASSFWGAEAFF. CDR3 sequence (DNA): TGTGCCAGCAGTTTTTGGGGGGCAGAAGCTTTCTTT.